The present TCR beta chain was sequenced within a study of T cell responses to AZD1222 COVID-19 vaccine. About this clone: Its antigen is still unknown.

Sequencing used immunoSEQ multiplex PCR; TCRdb keeps in-frame clones, though not all of them. The data contain around 140,000 clones, 90% to 95% of them singletons. CDR3 length: 16 amino acids. V was cut by 5 bases and J by 4 bases, with 20 bases left in between. CDR1 is MNHEY and CDR2 is SMNVEV in the germline V gene (reference sequence). Study-wide points: Unmutated variant regions reportedly attract nearly half of all spike-specific TCRs. Spike-spanning, vaccine-associated CD4 TCRs were dominant at 160-218 and 743-854.

This TCR was sampled from an adult who received the AZD1222 COVID-19 vaccine. Here the sequenced sample was peripheral blood, taken 28 days after the second AZD1222 dose. This chain connects TRBV27 to TRBJ1-2, with D possibly being TRBD1 (5 bases). CDR3 region: CASSIAFGARIYGYTF. The CDR3 DNA is TGTGCCAGCAGTATCGCGTTCGGGGCCAGGATCTATGGCTACACCTTC.